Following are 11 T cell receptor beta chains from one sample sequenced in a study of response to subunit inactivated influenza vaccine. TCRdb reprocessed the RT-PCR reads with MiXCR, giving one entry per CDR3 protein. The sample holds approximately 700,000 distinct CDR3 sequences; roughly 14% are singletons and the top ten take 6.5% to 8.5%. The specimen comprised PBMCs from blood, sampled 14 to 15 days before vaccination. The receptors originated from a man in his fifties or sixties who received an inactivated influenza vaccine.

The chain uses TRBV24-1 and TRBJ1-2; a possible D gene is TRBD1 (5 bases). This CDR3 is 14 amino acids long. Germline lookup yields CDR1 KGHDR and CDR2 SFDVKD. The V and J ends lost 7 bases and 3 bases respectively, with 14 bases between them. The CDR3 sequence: CATRGGVGDYGYTF. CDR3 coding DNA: TGTGCCACCAGAGGAGGGGTTGGGGACTATGGCTACACCTTC.

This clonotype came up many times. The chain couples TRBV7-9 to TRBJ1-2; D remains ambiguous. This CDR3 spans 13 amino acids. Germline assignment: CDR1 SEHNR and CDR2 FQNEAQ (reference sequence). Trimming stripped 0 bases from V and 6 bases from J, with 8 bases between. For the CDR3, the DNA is TGTGCCAGCAGCTTAGCGGCCGCGGATGGCTACACCTTC. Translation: CASSLAAADGYTF.

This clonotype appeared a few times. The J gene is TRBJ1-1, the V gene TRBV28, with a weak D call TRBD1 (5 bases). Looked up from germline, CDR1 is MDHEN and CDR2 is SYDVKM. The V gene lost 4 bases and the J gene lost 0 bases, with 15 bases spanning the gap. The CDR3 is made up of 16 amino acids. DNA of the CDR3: TGTGCCAGCAGTTCCGTTCCCGGGGCCATGAACACTGAAGCTTTCTTT. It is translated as CASSSVPGAMNTEAFF.

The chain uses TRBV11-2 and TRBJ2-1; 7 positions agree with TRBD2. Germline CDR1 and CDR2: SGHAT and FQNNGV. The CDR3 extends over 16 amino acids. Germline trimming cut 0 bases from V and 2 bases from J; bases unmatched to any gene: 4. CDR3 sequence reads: CASSLDFGTTYNEQFF. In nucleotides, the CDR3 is TGTGCCAGCAGCTTAGATTTTGGGACTACCTACAATGAGCAGTTCTTC. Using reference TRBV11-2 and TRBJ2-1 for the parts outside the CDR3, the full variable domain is EAGVAQSPRYKIIEKRQSVAFWCNPISGHATLYWYQQILGQGPKLLIQFQNNGVVDDSQLPKDRFSAERLKGVDSTLKIQPAKLEDSAVYLCASSLDFGTTYNEQFFGPGTRLTVL.

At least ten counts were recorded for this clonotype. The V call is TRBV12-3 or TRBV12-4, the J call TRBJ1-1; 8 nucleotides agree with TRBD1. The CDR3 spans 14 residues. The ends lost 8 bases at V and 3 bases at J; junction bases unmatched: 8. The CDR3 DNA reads TGTGCCAGCCGACAGACAGGGGAGGACACTGAAGCTTTCTTT. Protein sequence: CASRQTGEDTEAFF.

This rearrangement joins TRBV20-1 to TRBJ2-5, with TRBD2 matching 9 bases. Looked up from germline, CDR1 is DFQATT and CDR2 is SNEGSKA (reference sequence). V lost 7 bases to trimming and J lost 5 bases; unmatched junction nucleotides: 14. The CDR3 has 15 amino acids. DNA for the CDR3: TGCAGTGGCAGAGGGTCTAGCGGGATGTGGGAGACCCAGTACTTC. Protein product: CSGRGSSGMWETQYF.

CDR3 in DNA: TGTGCCAGCAGCGAAACAGGGGCCGTGAACACCGGGGAGCTGTTTTTT. It codes for CASSETGAVNTGELFF. This chain joins TRBV6-1 and TRBJ2-2; 7 positions agree with TRBD1. V was clipped by 6 bases and J by 1 base; unmatched bases: 8. The CDR3 spans 16 residues. Germline values: CDR1 MNHNS, CDR2 SASEGT.

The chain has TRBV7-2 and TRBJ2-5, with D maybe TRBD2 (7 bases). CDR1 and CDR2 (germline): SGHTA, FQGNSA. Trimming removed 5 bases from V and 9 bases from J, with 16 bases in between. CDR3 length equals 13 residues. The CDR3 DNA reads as TGTGCCAGCAGCCCGGGGAGGGGGGAGGCCCAGTACTTC. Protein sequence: CASSPGRGEAQYF.

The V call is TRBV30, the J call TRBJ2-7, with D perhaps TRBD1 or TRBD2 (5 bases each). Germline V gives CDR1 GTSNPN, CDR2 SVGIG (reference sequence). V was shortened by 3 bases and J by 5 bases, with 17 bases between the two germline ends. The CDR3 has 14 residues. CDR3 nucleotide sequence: TGTGCCTGGAGGGTTTGGGGGTCGTTAAACGAGCAGTACTTC. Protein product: CAWRVWGSLNEQYF.

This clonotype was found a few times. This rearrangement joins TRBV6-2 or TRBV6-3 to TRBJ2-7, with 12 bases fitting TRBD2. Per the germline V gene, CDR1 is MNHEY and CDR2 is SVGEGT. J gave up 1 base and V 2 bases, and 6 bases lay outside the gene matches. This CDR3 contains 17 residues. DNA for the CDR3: TGTGCCAGCAGTTACACGACTAGCGGGAGTCTTTCCTACGAGCAGTACTTC. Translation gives CASSYTTSGSLSYEQYF.

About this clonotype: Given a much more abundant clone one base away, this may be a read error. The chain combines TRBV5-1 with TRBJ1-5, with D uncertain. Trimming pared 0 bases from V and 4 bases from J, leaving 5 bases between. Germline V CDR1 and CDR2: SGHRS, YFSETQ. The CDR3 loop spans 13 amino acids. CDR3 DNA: TGCGCCAGCAGCTTGGATATGAATCAGCCCCAGCATTTT. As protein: CASSLDMNQPQHF.